This T cell receptor beta chain emerged from a study of vaccination effects on CD4 cells after COVID-19. Study-wide points: Only 1 of 255 vaccine-induced clones from healthy vaccinees cross-reacted with common cold coronaviruses.

Profiling relied on immunoSEQ multiplex PCR, and the TCRdb table lists in-frame clones only, not all of them. This sample has over 45,000 clones, with around 68% found just once. Per the germline V gene, CDR1 is MDHEN and CDR2 is SYDVKM. V gave up 6 bases and J gave up 0 bases, with 9 bases separating them. The CDR3 covers 15 residues. Antigen-specific CD4+ T cells expanded by the ViraFEST assay with viral peptide pools were then sequenced. Isolation of CD4+ T cells took place after less than 12 days of culture. People in the vaccine group had not been infected with SARS-CoV-2 before, and their nucleocapsid antibodies were negative. Wells containing approximately 2 million PBMC each were cultured with roughly 10 IU/ml IL-2 and approximately 10 ug/ml peptides. It was on days 3 and 7 that half the medium was replaced with IL-2 medium. Points on this clone: Its cognate antigen is unknown.

The starting material was CD4+ T cells from PBMCs cultured with SARS-CoV-2 spike peptides, obtained before COVID-19 vaccination. This TCR came from a human donor who received a COVID-19 vaccine. V is TRBV28 and J is TRBJ2-6; D remains ambiguous. DNA for the CDR3: TGTGCCAGCAGAAATGAGGACTCTGGGGCCAACGTCCTGACTTTC. Amino acid sequence: CASRNEDSGANVLTF. The variable domain in full, with the rest retrieved from reference TRBV28 and TRBJ2-6, is DVKVTQSSRYLVKRTGEKVFLECVQDMDHENMFWYRQDPGLGLRLIYFSYDVKMKEKGDIPEGYSVSREKKERFSLILESASTNQTSMYLCASRNEDSGANVLTFGAGSRLTVL.